The 28 T cell receptor beta chains below all came from one sample that was sequenced in a study of blood T cells in healthy people across ages. Primed by a sample-barcoded 5' primer and a J-beta primer mix, a second PCR proceeded for 7 to 11 cycles. From the 5' RACE reads, TCRdb called clonotypes with MiXCR, one entry per CDR3 protein. The table has about a million distinct CDR3 sequences, approximately 50% seen once. Material for sequencing was blood. Receptors were obtained from an older woman in good health.

This clonotype was observed a handful of times. The chain combines TRBV7-9 with TRBJ2-3; D is tentatively TRBD1 or TRBD2 (6 bases each). CDR3 length equals 15 residues. Deletions cut 4 bases from V and 1 base from J, with 12 bases between. Germline CDR1 is SEHNR and CDR2 is FQNEAQ (reference sequence). CDR3 nucleotide sequence: TGTGCCAGCAGCTCGGCGGGACACCGCACAGATACGCAGTATTTT. Translation gives CASSSAGHRTDTQYF.

The V call is TRBV20-1, the J call TRBJ2-1; 9 positions agree with TRBD2. The CDR3 length is 13 residues. V lost 0 bases, J lost 9 bases, and 3 bases stayed unmatched. The germline CDR1 and CDR2 sequences are DFQATT and SNEGSKA (reference sequence). The CDR3 DNA sequence: TGCAGTGCTAGAGATCCGACTAGCGGTGAGCAGTTCTTC. This encodes CSARDPTSGEQFF.

The CDR3 loop is CATSDPYNSVREQYF. In DNA form, the CDR3 reads TGTGCCACCAGCGACCCCTACAATTCGGTGCGAGAGCAGTACTTC. The rearrangement joins TRBV15 to TRBJ2-7; D unclear. The CDR3 is made up of 15 amino acids. V was clipped by 5 bases and J by 7 bases, with 21 bases between them. CDR1 is LNHNV and CDR2 is YYDKDF in the germline V gene (reference sequence).

The chain combines TRBV2 with TRBJ2-1; 11 nucleotides agree with TRBD2. In germline, CDR1 is SNHLY, CDR2 FYNNEI. Unmatched junction bases numbered 7, after V lost 6 bases and J lost 6 bases. The CDR3 length is 15 residues. The CDR3 sequence: CASRGSSGRLNEQFF. In DNA, the CDR3 is TGTGCCAGCAGAGGATCTAGCGGGAGGCTCAATGAGCAGTTCTTC.

About this clonotype: Given a much more abundant clone one base away, this may be a read error. The chain recombines TRBV12-3 or TRBV12-4 with TRBJ2-7; the match to TRBD1 covers 9 bases. The end of the DNA is better explained by TRBJ2-5, so the J call may be wrong. This CDR3 comprises 15 residues. The CDR3 here is CASSPDRGLSETQYF. The CDR3 coding sequence is TGTGCCAGCAGCCCCGACAGGGGGTTATCAGAGACCCAGTACTTC.

The rearrangement joins TRBV5-5 to TRBJ2-5, with D perhaps TRBD2 (6 bases). The CDR3 has 17 residues. Trimming left V 3 bases short and J 2 bases short, with 20 bases between. CDR1 and CDR2 (germline): SGHKS, YYEKEE (reference sequence). The CDR3 sequence is CASSWVPMVAAQETQYF. For the CDR3, the DNA is TGTGCCAGCAGCTGGGTCCCTATGGTAGCGGCTCAAGAGACCCAGTACTTC.

This sequence joins TRBV10-3 and TRBJ2-3; 11 nucleotides line up with TRBD2. The V segment lost 2 bases and the J segment 0 bases; nucleotides outside the gene matches: 4. The CDR3 contains 17 residues. CDR1 and CDR2 from the germline V gene are ENHRY and SYGVKD. For the CDR3, the DNA is TGTGCCATCAGTGAGCGAAGACTAGCGGGGAGCACAGATACGCAGTATTTT. It specifies CAISERRLAGSTDTQYF.

The chain has TRBV28 and TRBJ1-4, with 7 bases identical to TRBD1. The CDR3 spans 15 residues. The germline CDR1 and CDR2 sequences are MDHEN and SYDVKM. With 7 bases clipped from V and 0 bases from J, the junction kept 5 bases outside the gene matches. The CDR3 region has the DNA TGTGCCAGCACCAACAGGGGAACAACTAATGAAAAACTGTTTTTT. It codes for CASTNRGTTNEKLFF.

Many counts were recorded for this clonotype. V and J are TRBV29-1 and TRBJ2-6, with unresolved D. The V end lost 4 bases, the J end lost 0 bases, and 4 bases lay between the germline ends. The CDR3 runs 13 residues. CDR1 is SQVTM and CDR2 is ANQGSEA in the germline V gene. CDR3: CSVGSSGANVLTF. CDR3 bases: TGCAGCGTTGGTAGCTCTGGGGCCAACGTCCTGACTTTC.

The chain uses TRBV2 and TRBJ2-3, with D unclear. V shed 5 bases and J shed 8 bases, with 8 bases lying between them. The CDR3 loop spans 11 amino acids. CDR1 is SNHLY and CDR2 is FYNNEI in the germline V gene. The CDR3 here is CASSMRPTQYF. CDR3 nucleotides: TGTGCCAGCAGTATGAGACCTACGCAGTATTTT.

The J gene is TRBJ2-5, the V gene TRBV20-1, with D possibly TRBD2 on 6 matching bases. V lost 3 bases, J lost 4 bases, and 18 bases lay in between. The CDR3 is 15 amino acids. From germline, CDR1 is DFQATT and CDR2 SNEGSKA (reference sequence). The CDR3 DNA sequence: TGCAGTGCTAGGGAGACTAGTTGGTGGCTAGAGACCCAGTACTTC. Its protein product is CSARETSWWLETQYF.

The chain carries TRBV13 and TRBJ2-4, with a possible D match to TRBD2 (5 bases). Germline V gene sequence: CDR1 PRHDT, CDR2 FYEKMQ (reference sequence). V was pared by 5 bases and J by 13 bases, with 24 bases between. The CDR3 is 15 residues long. The DNA of the CDR3 is TGTGCCAGCAGCCGCCAACCGGGGTACAACAATGAGCAGTACTTC. Translation: CASSRQPGYNNEQYF. Full variable domain (missing parts from reference TRBV13 and TRBJ2-4): AAGVIQSPRHLIKEKRETATLKCYPIPRHDTVYWYQQGPGQDPQFLISFYEKMQSDKGSIPDRFSAQQFSDYHSELNMSSLELGDSALYFCASSRQPGYNNEQYFGAGTRLSVL.

This clonotype was seen a handful of times. This chain uses TRBV20-1 with TRBJ1-5; 11 nucleotides match TRBD1. This CDR3 comprises 14 residues. Trimming cost V 3 bases and J 7 bases; bases outside gene matches: 5. In germline, CDR1 is DFQATT, CDR2 SNEGSKA (reference sequence). CDR3 loop: CSASRDRGRQPQHF. In nucleotides, the CDR3 is TGCAGTGCTAGTCGGGACAGGGGGAGGCAGCCCCAGCATTTT.

This clonotype has more than one count but fewer than ten. The gene calls are TRBV12-3 or TRBV12-4 and TRBJ2-7; D is uncertain. V lost 3 bases, J lost 2 bases, and 8 bases lay in between. The CDR3 length is 13 residues. The CDR3 DNA sequence: TGTGCCAGCAGTTTTGGGTCCCCCTACGAGCAGTACTTC. This encodes CASSFGSPYEQYF.

This clonotype has only a few counts. The chain has TRBV29-1 and TRBJ2-7; a weak D match, TRBD1 (5 bases). Trimming removed 3 bases from V and 4 bases from J, with 7 bases in between. The germline gives CDR1 SQVTM, CDR2 ANQGSEA. The CDR3 has 11 amino acids. CDR3 sequence reads: CSVDKGYEQYF. DNA for the CDR3: TGCAGCGTTGATAAGGGGTACGAGCAGTACTTC.

In DNA, the CDR3 is TGCAGCGTTGGACAGGGAGAGGGCCAGCCCCAGCATTTT. The encoded protein is CSVGQGEGQPQHF. The V call is TRBV29-1, the J call TRBJ1-5; 7 positions match TRBD1. The CDR3 covers 13 residues. With V trimmed by 4 bases and J by 7 bases, 7 bases remained unmatched. The germline V gene encodes CDR1 SQVTM and CDR2 ANQGSEA.

The chain uses TRBV5-5 and TRBJ2-6, with D maybe TRBD1 (6 bases). Germline V gene data show CDR1 as SGHKS and CDR2 as YYEKEE (reference sequence). With 3 bases removed from V and 0 bases from J, the gap between germline ends came to 10 bases. This CDR3 region has 16 residues. CDR3 region: CASSSGQSSGANVLTF. CDR3 DNA sequence: TGTGCCAGCAGCTCCGGACAGAGCTCTGGGGCCAACGTCCTGACTTTC.

A remark on this clonotype: At one boundary the junction diverges from the germline segment, which might be a read error. J is TRBJ2-1 and V is TRBV7-3; 7 bases align to TRBD2. In germline, CDR1 is SGHTA, CDR2 FQGTGA. The CDR3 is 16 residues long. The CDR3 sequence: CVSSLTLAGVDNEQFF. The DNA for the CDR3 is TGTGTCAGCAGCTTAACGTTGGCGGGAGTAGATAATGAGCAGTTCTTC.

This clonotype has a handful of counts. This chain connects TRBV20-1 to TRBJ2-7; D is perhaps TRBD1 (5 bases). V lost 6 bases, J lost 5 bases, and 11 bases lay in between. CDR3 length equals 11 residues. The V gene's germline CDR1 is DFQATT and CDR2 SNEGSKA (reference sequence). Here the CDR3 reads CSALRQNEQYF. The CDR3 nucleotides read TGCAGTGCCCTTCGACAGAACGAGCAGTACTTC.

This clonotype was observed a few times. This rearrangement joins TRBV20-1 to TRBJ2-3; D possibly corresponds to TRBD2 (6 bases). V gave up 6 bases and J gave up 2 bases, with 12 bases separating them. CDR1 is DFQATT and CDR2 is SNEGSKA in the germline V gene (reference sequence). The CDR3 length is 13 residues. The CDR3 loop reads CSATGTPTDTQYF. CDR3 nucleotides: TGCAGTGCAACCGGGACTCCCACAGATACGCAGTATTTT.

On this clonotype itself: No conserved phenylalanine or tryptophan is present at the end of the CDR3, so a read error is the likely explanation. The chain links TRBV7-6 to TRBJ2-1, with a tentative D call TRBD2 (6 bases). This CDR3 region has 16 residues. Looked up from germline, CDR1 is SGHVS and CDR2 is FNYEAQ. Trimming took off 4 bases at V and 8 bases at J, with 21 bases between the two ends. CDR3 region: CASSSSPGVRPDEQFL. Written as DNA, the CDR3 is TGTGCCAGCAGCTCGAGCCCGGGAGTCAGACCCGATGAGCAGTTCTTG.

About this clonotype: Mismatch with germline at one junction end may stem from a read error. The rearrangement links TRBV5-1 to TRBJ2-1; a possible D gene is TRBD1 (6 bases). The V gene's germline CDR1 is SGHRS and CDR2 YFSETQ. This CDR3 spans 12 amino acids. CDR3 DNA sequence: TGCGCCAACAGCTTACAGGGACGGGAGCAGTTCTTC. It codes for CANSLQGREQFF.

The chain recombines TRBV19 with TRBJ2-7; D tentatively reads TRBD1 or TRBD2 (5 bases each). The CDR3 runs to 15 residues. Trimming removed 4 bases at V and 2 bases at J, with 15 bases between. Germline V gene sequence: CDR1 LNHDA, CDR2 SQIVND (reference sequence). The CDR3 sequence is CASSTLGRTPYEQYF. The CDR3 DNA sequence: TGTGCCAGTAGTACCCTGGGACGGACGCCCTACGAGCAGTACTTC.

The rearrangement links TRBV9 to TRBJ2-6; 9 nucleotides align to TRBD1. This CDR3 has 18 amino acids. The germline V gene encodes CDR1 SGDLS and CDR2 YYNGEE. V lost 4 bases to trimming and J lost 0 bases; unmatched junction nucleotides: 8. CDR3 region: CASSSPGQGSSGANVLTF. DNA of the CDR3: TGTGCCAGCAGCTCACCGGGACAGGGTTCCTCTGGGGCCAACGTCCTGACTTTC.

This chain uses TRBV4-3 with TRBJ2-5; the match to TRBD2 covers 9 bases. Unmatched junction bases numbered 13, after V lost 1 base and J lost 7 bases. The length of the CDR3 is 17 residues. Per the germline V gene, CDR1 is LGHNA and CDR2 is YSLEER. CDR3 sequence: CASSQGAETSGGATQYF. The CDR3 DNA follows: TGCGCCAGCAGCCAAGGGGCAGAGACTAGCGGTGGAGCGACCCAGTACTTC.

This clonotype appeared once. The CDR3 loop is CASSPRPTVVSDTQYF. CDR3 DNA: TGTGCCAGCAGCCCACGGCCCACCGTGGTCTCGGATACGCAGTATTTT. V usage is TRBV7-2 and J usage is TRBJ2-3; D is unresolved. This CDR3 has 16 amino acids. Trimming took 5 bases from V and 6 from J, leaving 21 bases between them. Germline V gene sequence: CDR1 SGHTA, CDR2 FQGNSA. Drawing the rest from reference TRBV7-2 and TRBJ2-3, the complete variable domain is GAGVSQSPSNKVTEKGKDVELRCDPISGHTALYWYRQSLGQGLEFLIYFQGNSAPDKSGLPSDRFSAERTGGSVSTLTIQRTQQEDSAVYLCASSPRPTVVSDTQYFGPGTRLTVL.

This sequence joins TRBV2 and TRBJ2-5; TRBD1 might be the D (6 bases). The germline V and J ends were trimmed by 3 bases and 1 base, with 9 bases remaining between them. Germline CDR1 is SNHLY and CDR2 is FYNNEI. There are 14 residues in the CDR3. Here the CDR3 DNA reads TGTGCCAGCAGTGAGGACAGTTTCCAAGAGACCCAGTACTTC. It yields the protein CASSEDSFQETQYF. Full variable domain (remainder filled in from reference TRBV2 and TRBJ2-5): EPEVTQTPSHQVTQMGQEVILRCVPISNHLYFYWYRQILGQKVEFLVSFYNNEISEKSEIFDDQFSVERPDGSNFTLKIRSTKLEDSAMYFCASSEDSFQETQYFGPGTRLLVL.

Written as DNA, the CDR3 is TGTGCCACCCGGCAAGTGACATACGAGCAGTACTTC. The encoded protein is CATRQVTYEQYF. This chain joins TRBV10-3 and TRBJ2-7; D unclear. With 10 bases removed from V and 4 bases from J, the gap between germline ends came to 14 bases. The CDR3 runs to 12 residues. The V gene's germline CDR1 is ENHRY and CDR2 SYGVKD.